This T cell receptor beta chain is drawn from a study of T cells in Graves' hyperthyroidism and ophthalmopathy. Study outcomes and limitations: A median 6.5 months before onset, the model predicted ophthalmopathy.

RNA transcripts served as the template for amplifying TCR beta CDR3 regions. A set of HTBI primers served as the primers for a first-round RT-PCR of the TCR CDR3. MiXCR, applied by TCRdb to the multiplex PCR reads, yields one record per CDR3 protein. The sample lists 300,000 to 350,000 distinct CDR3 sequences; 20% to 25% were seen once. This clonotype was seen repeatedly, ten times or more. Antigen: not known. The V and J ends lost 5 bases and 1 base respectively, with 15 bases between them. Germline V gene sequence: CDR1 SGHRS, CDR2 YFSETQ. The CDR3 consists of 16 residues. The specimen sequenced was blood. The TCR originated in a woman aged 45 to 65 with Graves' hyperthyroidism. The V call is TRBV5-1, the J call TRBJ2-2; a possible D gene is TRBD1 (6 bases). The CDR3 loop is CASRPSGTMNTGELFF. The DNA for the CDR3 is TGCGCCAGCAGACCATCCGGGACAATGAACACCGGGGAGCTGTTTTTT.